This is a list of T cell receptor beta chains from one sample in a study of cytomegalovirus exposure and HLA in healthy donors. Sequenced by immunoSEQ multiplex PCR; TCRdb stores in-frame clones only, minus some. This sample has about 91,000 clones, with around 60% found just once. Input material: PBMCs. These receptors all come from a human donor in good health. The CDR3 runs from the conserved cysteine through the conserved F or W. The order of the fields is CDR3 protein, CDR3 DNA, D gene, V gene, J gene, clone size. The D gene is left open where the match is weak. Clone sizes are given selectively: once, few, many, or a class where the clone is expanded.

cdr3_aa: CASSLVPPGQSYNEQFF; cdr3_nt: TGCGCCAGCAGCTTGGTTCCCCCGGGACAGAGTTACAATGAGCAGTTCTTC; d_call: TRBD1; v_call: TRBV5-1; j_call: TRBJ2-1; clone_size: .
cdr3_aa: CASSFDIPTNYGYTF; cdr3_nt: TGTGCCAGCAGTTTTGACATCCCGACTAACTATGGCTACACCTTC; d_call: .; v_call: TRBV2; j_call: TRBJ1-2; clone_size: .
cdr3_aa: CASSVAWDRRYNEQFF; cdr3_nt: TGTGCCAGCAGCGTAGCCTGGGACAGACGTTACAATGAGCAGTTCTTC; d_call: TRBD1; v_call: TRBV9; j_call: TRBJ2-1; clone_size: .
cdr3_aa: CASSTGQIYEQYF; cdr3_nt: TGTGCCAGCTCAACGGGACAGATCTACGAGCAGTACTTC; d_call: TRBD1; v_call: TRBV18; j_call: TRBJ2-7; clone_size: .
cdr3_aa: CASSLQRERGTLHF; cdr3_nt: TGCGCCAGCAGCCTTCAACGGGAGAGGGGAACCCTCCACTTT; d_call: .; v_call: TRBV4-3; j_call: TRBJ1-6; clone_size: .
cdr3_aa: CASSLEAVGGRSNQPQHF; cdr3_nt: TGTGCCAGCAGCTTAGAGGCGGTCGGGGGGCGAAGCAATCAGCCCCAGCATTTT; d_call: .; v_call: TRBV7-9; j_call: TRBJ1-5; clone_size: .
cdr3_aa: CASSVSDYSNQPQHF; cdr3_nt: TGTGCCAGCAGCGTGTCGGACTATAGCAATCAGCCCCAGCATTTT; d_call: .; v_call: TRBV5-6; j_call: TRBJ1-5; clone_size: .
cdr3_aa: CASSLGGLSSYNEQFF; cdr3_nt: TGTGCCAGCAGCTTAGGGGGACTATCCTCCTACAATGAGCAGTTCTTC; d_call: TRBD2; v_call: TRBV11-2; j_call: TRBJ2-1; clone_size: .
cdr3_aa: CASSDRGDNQPQHF; cdr3_nt: TGTGCCAGCAGCGACAGGGGAGACAATCAGCCCCAGCATTTT; d_call: TRBD1; v_call: TRBV6-1; j_call: TRBJ1-5; clone_size: .
cdr3_aa: CASSQQKGGQPENPSGANVLTF; cdr3_nt: TGCGCCAGCAGCCAACAAAAGGGCGGACAGCCTGAAAACCCCTCTGGGGCCAACGTCCTGACTTTC; d_call: .; v_call: TRBV4-3; j_call: TRBJ2-6; clone_size: .
cdr3_aa: CASSESGWSPPYGYTF; cdr3_nt: TGTGCCAGCAGTGAATCCGGCTGGAGTCCTCCTTATGGCTACACCTTC; d_call: .; v_call: TRBV6-1; j_call: TRBJ1-2; clone_size: .
cdr3_aa: CASSQAERVGEQFF; cdr3_nt: TGCGCCAGCAGCCAAGCTGAGCGGGTAGGTGAGCAGTTCTTC; d_call: .; v_call: TRBV4-1; j_call: TRBJ2-1; clone_size: medium-sized
cdr3_aa: CASSSPFRENTEAFF; cdr3_nt: TGTGCCAGCAGCTCCCCCTTCAGGGAGAACACTGAAGCTTTCTTT; d_call: .; v_call: TRBV5-6; j_call: TRBJ1-1; clone_size: .
cdr3_aa: CASSTLGNDQPQHF; cdr3_nt: TGTGCCAGCTCAACACTCGGTAACGATCAGCCCCAGCATTTT; d_call: .; v_call: TRBV18; j_call: TRBJ1-5; clone_size: .
cdr3_aa: CASSQEGGGLETQYF; cdr3_nt: TGTGCCAGCAGCCAGGAGGGGGGGGGCCTGGAGACCCAGTACTTC; d_call: .; v_call: TRBV5-5; j_call: TRBJ2-5; clone_size: .
cdr3_aa: CASSLSGTNQPQHF; cdr3_nt: TGTGCCAGCAGCTTATCGGGGACAAATCAGCCCCAGCATTTT; d_call: .; v_call: TRBV7-3; j_call: TRBJ1-5; clone_size: .
cdr3_aa: CAIRRDATDTQYF; cdr3_nt: TGTGCCATCAGGCGGGATGCCACAGATACGCAGTATTTT; d_call: .; v_call: TRBV10-3; j_call: TRBJ2-3; clone_size: .
cdr3_aa: CASSDRGGTGETQYF; cdr3_nt: TGTGCCAGCAGTGATCGTGGAGGGACAGGGGAGACCCAGTACTTC; d_call: TRBD1; v_call: TRBV2; j_call: TRBJ2-5; clone_size: .
cdr3_aa: CASSIRDRRAFF; cdr3_nt: TGTGCCAGTAGTATCCGCGACAGGAGAGCTTTCTTT; d_call: .; v_call: TRBV19; j_call: TRBJ1-1; clone_size: .
cdr3_aa: CASSPGFAEQYF; cdr3_nt: TGTGCCAGCAGTCCGGGGTTCGCGGAGCAGTACTTC; d_call: .; v_call: TRBV27; j_call: TRBJ2-5; clone_size: .
cdr3_aa: CASSEVGQGAEAFF; cdr3_nt: TGTGCCAGCAGTGAAGTAGGGCAGGGGGCTGAAGCTTTCTTT; d_call: TRBD1; v_call: TRBV6-1; j_call: TRBJ1-1; clone_size: .